There are a few counts of the clone carrying this T cell receptor (beta chain). These data belong to a study of beta chain features in type 1 diabetes. Expressed TCRB transcripts were sequenced after all isolated RNA was converted to cDNA. Sequencing used immunoSEQ multiplex PCR; TCRdb keeps in-frame clones, though not all of them. This table holds 130,000 to 150,000 clones, less than 9% found once. Germline CDR1 and CDR2: LGHNA and YNFKEQ. After removal of 5 bases from V and 7 bases from J, the junction contained 7 bases not matched to a gene. CDR3 length: 14 amino acids. The chain is built from TRBV4-2 and TRBJ2-5; 10 positions match TRBD2. This sequence originates from a woman aged 25 to 39 in good health. Material for sequencing was central memory CD4+ T cells from blood. CDR3: CASSGLGTSVTQYF. For the CDR3, the DNA is TGTGCCAGCAGCGGCCTCGGGACTAGCGTGACCCAGTACTTC.